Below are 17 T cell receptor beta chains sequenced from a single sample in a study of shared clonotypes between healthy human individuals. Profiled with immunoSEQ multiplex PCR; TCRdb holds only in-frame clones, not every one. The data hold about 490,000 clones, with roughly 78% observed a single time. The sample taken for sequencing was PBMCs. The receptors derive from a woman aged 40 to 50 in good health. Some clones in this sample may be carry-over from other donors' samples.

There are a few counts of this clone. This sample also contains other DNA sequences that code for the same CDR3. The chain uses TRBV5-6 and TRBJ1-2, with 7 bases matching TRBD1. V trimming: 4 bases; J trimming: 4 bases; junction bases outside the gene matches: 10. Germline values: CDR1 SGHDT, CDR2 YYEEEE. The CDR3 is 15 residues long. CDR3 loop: CASSPTPTGFYGYTF. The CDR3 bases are TGTGCCAGCAGCCCCACCCCGACAGGGTTCTATGGCTACACCTTC.

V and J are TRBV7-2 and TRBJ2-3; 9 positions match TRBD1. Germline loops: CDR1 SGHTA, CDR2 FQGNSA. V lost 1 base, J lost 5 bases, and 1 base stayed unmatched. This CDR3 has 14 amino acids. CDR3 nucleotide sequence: TGTGCCAGCAGCTTAGACAGGGGGCTAGATACGCAGTATTTT. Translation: CASSLDRGLDTQYF.

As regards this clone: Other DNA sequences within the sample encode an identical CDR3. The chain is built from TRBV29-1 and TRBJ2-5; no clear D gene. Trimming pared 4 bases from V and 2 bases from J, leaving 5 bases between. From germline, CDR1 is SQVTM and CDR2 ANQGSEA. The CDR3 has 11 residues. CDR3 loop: CSVGVQETQYF. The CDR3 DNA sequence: TGCAGCGTTGGCGTACAAGAGACCCAGTACTTC.

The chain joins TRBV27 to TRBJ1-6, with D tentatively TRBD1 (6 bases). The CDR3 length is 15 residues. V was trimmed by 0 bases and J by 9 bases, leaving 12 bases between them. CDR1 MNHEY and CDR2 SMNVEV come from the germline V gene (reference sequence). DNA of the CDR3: TGTGCCAGCAGTTTATCGGGACAAATTAGTTCACCCCTCCACTTT. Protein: CASSLSGQISSPLHF.

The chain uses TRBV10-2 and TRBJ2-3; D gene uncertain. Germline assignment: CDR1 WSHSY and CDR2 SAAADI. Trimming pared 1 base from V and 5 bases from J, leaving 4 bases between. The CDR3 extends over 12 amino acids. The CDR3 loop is CASSEFVDTQYF. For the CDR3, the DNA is TGCGCCAGCAGTGAGTTCGTAGATACGCAGTATTTT.

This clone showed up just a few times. The CDR3 DNA reads as TGTGCCAGCAGCTTAGTAGGGTTCTCTGGAAACACCATATATTTT. Its translation is CASSLVGFSGNTIYF. The rearrangement uses TRBV11-2 and TRBJ1-3; no reliable D call. V lost 1 base, J lost 0 bases, and 7 bases lay in between. Germline V gives CDR1 SGHAT, CDR2 FQNNGV. The CDR3 is 15 amino acids.

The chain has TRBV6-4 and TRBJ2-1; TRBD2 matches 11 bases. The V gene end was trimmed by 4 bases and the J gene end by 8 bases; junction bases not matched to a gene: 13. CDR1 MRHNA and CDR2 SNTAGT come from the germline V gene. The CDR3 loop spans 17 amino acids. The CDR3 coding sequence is TGTGCCAGCAGTGTAAGATCACTAGCGGGAGTGGGGGATGAGCAGTTCTTC. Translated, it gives CASSVRSLAGVGDEQFF.

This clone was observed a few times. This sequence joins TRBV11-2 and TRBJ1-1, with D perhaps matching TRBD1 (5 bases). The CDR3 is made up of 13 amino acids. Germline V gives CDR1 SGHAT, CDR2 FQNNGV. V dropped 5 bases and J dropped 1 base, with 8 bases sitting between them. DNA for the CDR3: TGTGCCAGCAGCCCCGGGGGGAACACTGAAGCTTTCTTT. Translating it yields CASSPGGNTEAFF.

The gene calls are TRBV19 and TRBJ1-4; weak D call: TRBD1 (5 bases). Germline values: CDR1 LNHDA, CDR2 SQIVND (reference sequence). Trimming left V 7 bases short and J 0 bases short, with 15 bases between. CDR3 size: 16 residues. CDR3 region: CASTLYPGATNEKLFF. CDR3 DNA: TGTGCCAGTACCCTCTATCCGGGGGCAACTAATGAAAAACTGTTTTTT. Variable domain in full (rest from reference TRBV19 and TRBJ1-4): DGGITQSPKYLFRKEGQNVTLSCEQNLNHDAMYWYRQDPGQGLRLIYYSQIVNDFQKGDIAEGYSVSREKKESFPLTVTSAQKNPTAFYLCASTLYPGATNEKLFFGSGTQLSVL.

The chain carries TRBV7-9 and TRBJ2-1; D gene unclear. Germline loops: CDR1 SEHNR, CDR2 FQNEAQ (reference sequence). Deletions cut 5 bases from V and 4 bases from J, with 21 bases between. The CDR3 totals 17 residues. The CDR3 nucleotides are TGTGCCAGCAGCCCCCCCCGCCTAAGCCCGGAATACAATGAGCAGTTCTTC. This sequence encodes CASSPPRLSPEYNEQFF.

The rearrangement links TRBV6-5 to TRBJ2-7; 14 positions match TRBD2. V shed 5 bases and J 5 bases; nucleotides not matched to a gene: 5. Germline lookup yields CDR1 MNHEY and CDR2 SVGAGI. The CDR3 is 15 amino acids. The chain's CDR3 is CASSIPGLAGDEQYF. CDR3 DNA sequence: TGTGCCAGCAGTATACCGGGACTAGCGGGAGACGAGCAGTACTTC.

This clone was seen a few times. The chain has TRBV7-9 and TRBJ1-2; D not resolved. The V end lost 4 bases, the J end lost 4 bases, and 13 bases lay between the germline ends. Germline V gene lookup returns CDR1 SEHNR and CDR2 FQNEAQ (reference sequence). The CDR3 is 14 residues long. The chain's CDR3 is CASSSEAAGYGYTF. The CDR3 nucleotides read TGTGCCAGCAGCTCAGAGGCGGCGGGCTATGGCTACACCTTC.

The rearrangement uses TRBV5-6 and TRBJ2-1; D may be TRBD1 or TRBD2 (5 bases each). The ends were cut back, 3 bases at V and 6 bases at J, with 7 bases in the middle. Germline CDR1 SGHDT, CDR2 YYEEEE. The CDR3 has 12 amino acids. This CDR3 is CASSWGSNEQFF. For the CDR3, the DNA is TGTGCCAGCAGCTGGGGGAGCAATGAGCAGTTCTTC.

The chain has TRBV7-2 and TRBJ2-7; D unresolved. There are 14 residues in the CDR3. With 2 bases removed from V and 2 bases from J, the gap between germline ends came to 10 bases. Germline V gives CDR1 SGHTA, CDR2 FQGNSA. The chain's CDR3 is CASSLNPSTYEQYF. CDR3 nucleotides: TGTGCCAGCAGCTTAAACCCTAGTACCTACGAGCAGTACTTC.

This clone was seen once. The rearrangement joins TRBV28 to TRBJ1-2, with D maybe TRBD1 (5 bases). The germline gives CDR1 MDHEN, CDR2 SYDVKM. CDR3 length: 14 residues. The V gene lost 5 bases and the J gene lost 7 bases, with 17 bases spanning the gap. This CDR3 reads CASSPPGTVGGYTF. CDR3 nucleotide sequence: TGTGCCAGCAGTCCCCCAGGGACGGTGGGTGGCTACACCTTC.

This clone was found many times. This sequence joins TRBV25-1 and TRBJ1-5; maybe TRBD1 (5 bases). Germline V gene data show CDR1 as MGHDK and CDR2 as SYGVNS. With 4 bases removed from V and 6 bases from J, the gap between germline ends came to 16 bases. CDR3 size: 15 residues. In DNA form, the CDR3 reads TGTGCCAGCAGTGGGGCCCAGGGATTTACTCAGCCCCAGCATTTT. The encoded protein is CASSGAQGFTQPQHF.

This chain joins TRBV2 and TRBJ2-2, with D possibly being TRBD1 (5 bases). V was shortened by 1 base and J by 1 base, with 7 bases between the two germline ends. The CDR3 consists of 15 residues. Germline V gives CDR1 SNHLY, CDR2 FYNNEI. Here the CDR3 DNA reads TGTGCCAGCAGTGAAGGACAGAAGAACACCGGGGAGCTGTTTTTT. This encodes CASSEGQKNTGELFF.